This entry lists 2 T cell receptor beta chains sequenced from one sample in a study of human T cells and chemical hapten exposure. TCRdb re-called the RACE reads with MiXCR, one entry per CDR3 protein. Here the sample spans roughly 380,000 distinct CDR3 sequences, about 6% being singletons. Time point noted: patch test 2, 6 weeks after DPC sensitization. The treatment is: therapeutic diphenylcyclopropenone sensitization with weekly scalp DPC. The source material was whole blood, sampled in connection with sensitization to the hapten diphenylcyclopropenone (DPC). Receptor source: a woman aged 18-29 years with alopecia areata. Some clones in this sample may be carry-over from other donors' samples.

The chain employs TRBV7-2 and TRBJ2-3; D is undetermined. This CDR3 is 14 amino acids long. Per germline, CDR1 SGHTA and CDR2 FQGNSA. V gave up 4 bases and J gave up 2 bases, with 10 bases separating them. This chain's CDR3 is CASSSTGATDTQYF. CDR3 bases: TGTGCCAGCAGCTCGACCGGAGCCACAGATACGCAGTATTTT.

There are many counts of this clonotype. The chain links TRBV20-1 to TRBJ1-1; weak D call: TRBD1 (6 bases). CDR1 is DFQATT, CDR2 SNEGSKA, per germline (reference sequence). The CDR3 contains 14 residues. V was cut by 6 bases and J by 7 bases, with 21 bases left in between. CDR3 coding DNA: TGCAGTGCCCCAGCTCCCGGGGGGCCTGGTGAAGCTTTCTTT. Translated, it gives CSAPAPGGPGEAFF.